This T cell receptor beta chain was captured in a study of shared clonotypes between healthy human individuals. Naivety among CD8 cells was defined by CD45RO negativity and positive CCR7 selection, thereby excluding terminally differentiated effector memory CD45RA+ cells. About this clone: Its specificity is not known.

Study-level findings and limits: Donor clonotype sharing was expected to depend on sequencing depth.

Trimming pared 1 base from V and 6 bases from J, leaving 18 bases between. The V gene's germline CDR1 is SEHNR and CDR2 FQNEAQ (reference sequence). This CDR3 region has 16 residues. The test was conducted at deep level. TCRdb keeps only in-frame clones here, not all; method: immunoSEQ multiplex PCR. The sample includes some 2,100,000 clones, approximately 94% of them seen just once. The rearrangement links TRBV7-9 to TRBJ1-2; D perhaps matches TRBD1 (5 bases). The sequencing input was naive CD8+ T cells from PBMCs. This clonotype was obtained from a man aged 18 to 29 in good health. Some clones in this sample may be carry-over from other donors' samples. The CDR3 nucleotides read TGTGCCAGCAGCTTAGGTGTGCAAAAAGGGGAGGATGGCTACACCTTC. Translated, it gives CASSLGVQKGEDGYTF. Full variable domain (remainder filled in from reference TRBV7-9 and TRBJ1-2): DTGVSQNPRHKITKRGQNVTFRCDPISEHNRLYWYRQTLGQGPEFLTYFQNEAQLEKSRLLSDRFSAERPKGSFSTLEIQRTEQGDSAMYLCASSLGVQKGEDGYTFGSGTRLTVV.